The 22 T cell receptor beta chains below come from one sample, sequenced in a study of blood T cell repertoires in COVID-19. Method: immunoSEQ multiplex PCR; TCRdb's copy keeps in-frame clones and lacks some. This sample has under 250,000 clones; over 75% occur once, and the top ten carry approximately 1.7%. The sample was PBMCs or T cells enriched from blood (not recorded which). These TCRs come from a middle-aged man who had recovered from COVID-19.

V and J are TRBV29-1 and TRBJ2-5; D may be TRBD1 (6 bases). The CDR3 runs 13 residues. Germline loops: CDR1 SQVTM, CDR2 ANQGSEA. V lost 6 bases and J 5 bases, leaving 16 bases between the germline ends. In DNA form, the CDR3 reads TGCAGCGTAGCTCTGAGACAGGTGGAGACCCAGTACTTC. It codes for CSVALRQVETQYF.

The CDR3 region has the DNA TGTGCCAGCTTCGACTTCTACTCCTACGAGCAGTACTTC. This codes for CASFDFYSYEQYF. J is TRBJ2-7 and V is TRBV2; no clear D. Between the trimmed V and J ends, which lost 8 bases and 0 bases, there was a span of 11 bases. Per the germline V gene, CDR1 is SNHLY and CDR2 is FYNNEI. The length of the CDR3 is 13 residues.

The chain couples TRBV9 to TRBJ2-1; D is perhaps TRBD2 (5 bases). V was shortened by 3 bases and J by 0 bases, with 10 bases between the two germline ends. The germline V gene encodes CDR1 SGDLS and CDR2 YYNGEE. CDR3 length: 15 amino acids. The CDR3 DNA sequence: TGTGCCAGCAGCGAGGACTTGAGCTCCTACAATGAGCAGTTCTTC. Amino acid sequence: CASSEDLSSYNEQFF.

V is TRBV28 and J is TRBJ2-1; 11 positions match TRBD1. In germline, CDR1 is MDHEN, CDR2 SYDVKM. The CDR3 extends over 14 amino acids. V was pared by 6 bases and J by 7 bases, with 5 bases of the junction left unmatched. Written as DNA, the CDR3 is TGTGCCAGCAGGGGACAGGGGGGGGAAAATGAGCAGTTCTTC. Translated, it gives CASRGQGGENEQFF.

This rearrangement joins TRBV6-5 to TRBJ1-4; D unresolved. The germline V and J ends were trimmed by 6 bases and 7 bases, with 12 bases remaining between them. Germline values: CDR1 MNHEY, CDR2 SVGAGI. The CDR3 sequence is 13 residues long. CDR3 amino acids: CASSTEGGEKLFF. The CDR3 coding sequence is TGTGCCAGCAGCACAGAGGGTGGTGAAAAACTGTTTTTT.

V usage is TRBV9 and J usage is TRBJ2-3, with D tentatively TRBD2 (7 bases). The CDR3 spans 16 residues. Trimming took off 4 bases at V and 6 bases at J, with 21 bases between the two ends. Germline V CDR1 and CDR2: SGDLS, YYNGEE. The CDR3 sequence: CASSSRGAGAEDTQYF. CDR3 DNA: TGTGCCAGCAGCTCCCGCGGCGCGGGGGCCGAGGATACGCAGTATTTT.

The chain uses TRBV3-1 (or the pseudogene TRBV3-2) and TRBJ2-5, with a possible D match to TRBD2 (7 bases). CDR1 LGHDT and CDR2 YNNKEL come from the germline V gene (reference sequence). Trimming pared 3 bases from V and 4 bases from J, leaving 9 bases between. This CDR3 contains 13 residues. The CDR3 nucleotides are TGTGCCAGCAGCCACGGGGGGCCAGAGACCCAGTACTTC. It translates to CASSHGGPETQYF.

This clone was detected a few times. The chain uses TRBV5-1 and TRBJ1-1; D is undetermined. V was shortened by 0 bases and J by 4 bases, with 7 bases between the two germline ends. CDR1 and CDR2 (germline): SGHRS, YFSETQ. This CDR3 spans 13 amino acids. The CDR3 loop reads CASSLEAVTEAFF. CDR3 bases: TGCGCCAGCAGCTTGGAGGCGGTCACTGAAGCTTTCTTT. Complete variable domain (other parts from reference TRBV5-1 and TRBJ1-1): KAGVTQTPRYLIKTRGQQVTLSCSPISGHRSVSWYQQTPGQGLQFLFEYFSETQRNKGNFPGRFSGRQFSNSRSEMNVSTLELGDSALYLCASSLEAVTEAFFGQGTRLTVV.

The CDR3 DNA sequence: TGTGCCACCAGCAGAGGTTTTACAGGGTTGAATGAAGCTTTCTTT. Translating it yields CATSRGFTGLNEAFF. The chain has TRBV15 and TRBJ1-1, with a weak D call TRBD1 (6 bases). Trimming cost V 1 base and J 7 bases, with 16 bases left between them. Germline V gene lookup returns CDR1 LNHNV and CDR2 YYDKDF (reference sequence). The CDR3 is 15 residues long.

The chain carries TRBV18 and TRBJ1-1, with D perhaps matching TRBD1 (5 bases). CDR3 length: 14 residues. Germline-derived CDR1 and CDR2 are KGHSH and LQKENI. Trimming took 3 bases from V and 4 from J, leaving 12 bases between them. Written as DNA, the CDR3 is TGTGCCAGCTCACCCCCAGGGCAGTCCACTGAAGCTTTCTTT. Translation gives CASSPPGQSTEAFF.

This chain connects TRBV30 to TRBJ2-1, with D hard to call. V was pared by 3 bases and J by 1 base, with 16 bases between. This CDR3 has 16 amino acids. Germline V lookup: CDR1 GTSNPN, CDR2 SVGIG (reference sequence). This CDR3 is CAWSPITPTSYNEQFF. DNA of the CDR3: TGTGCCTGGAGCCCTATCACGCCGACTTCCTACAATGAGCAGTTCTTC.

Worth noting for this clone: The sample carries other DNA sequences with the same CDR3. The chain recombines TRBV20-1 with TRBJ2-7; 8 positions match TRBD2. With V trimmed by 6 bases and J by 7 bases, 5 bases remained unmatched. The CDR3 has 11 residues. Germline CDR1 reads DFQATT; CDR2 reads SNEGSKA (reference sequence). The CDR3 loop is CSAGGGREQYF. CDR3 in DNA: TGCAGTGCAGGCGGGGGGCGGGAGCAGTACTTC.

This clone was seen once. The genes are TRBV30 and TRBJ1-5; tentatively, D is TRBD1 (6 bases). In germline, CDR1 is GTSNPN, CDR2 SVGIG (reference sequence). CDR3 length: 13 amino acids. Trimming stripped 1 base from V and 7 bases from J, with 11 bases between. The CDR3 DNA sequence: TGTGCCTGGAGTGCAGGGGCCAGCCAGCCCCAGCATTTT. Translated: CAWSAGASQPQHF.

This clone was seen just once. This sequence joins TRBV27 and TRBJ1-1; possibly TRBD1 for D (6 bases). The germline V gene encodes CDR1 MNHEY and CDR2 SMNVEV (reference sequence). The CDR3 totals 15 residues. Trimming removed 3 bases at V and 5 bases at J, with 16 bases between. The CDR3 region is CASSFPGQGRTEAFF. CDR3 bases: TGTGCCAGCAGTTTCCCGGGGCAGGGGCGAACTGAAGCTTTCTTT.

The chain links TRBV7-3 to TRBJ2-1, with TRBD2 identical over 8 bases. CDR3 length: 14 residues. Per the germline V gene, CDR1 is SGHTA and CDR2 is FQGTGA. V lost 5 bases, J lost 5 bases, and 5 bases stayed unmatched. The CDR3 DNA follows: TGTGCCAGCAGCCCCACTAGCGGACACAATGAGCAGTTCTTC. Amino acids: CASSPTSGHNEQFF.

The V call is TRBV3-1 (or the pseudogene TRBV3-2), the J call TRBJ2-7, with 11 bases aligning to TRBD2. CDR3 size: 16 residues. Germline V lookup: CDR1 LGHDT, CDR2 YNNKEL (reference sequence). J gave up 7 bases and V 4 bases, and 12 bases lay outside the gene matches. CDR3 sequence: CASSPLNPGLAVEQYF. Written as DNA, the CDR3 is TGTGCCAGCAGCCCACTGAATCCGGGACTAGCGGTTGAGCAGTACTTC.

In this sample, this clone turned up once. This chain uses TRBV12-5 with TRBJ2-7; D remains unclear. Trimming left V 3 bases short and J 4 bases short, with 4 bases between. CDR3 size: 11 residues. Germline CDR1 is LGHNT and CDR2 is FRNRAP. The CDR3 reads CASGFEYEQYF. CDR3 bases: TGTGCTAGTGGTTTCGAGTACGAGCAGTACTTC.

This clone came up once. The chain couples TRBV28 to TRBJ2-2; D might be TRBD2 (5 bases). Germline assignment: CDR1 MDHEN and CDR2 SYDVKM. Trimming removed 4 bases from V and 5 bases from J, with 14 bases in between. This CDR3 spans 15 amino acids. The CDR3 protein is CASSSTPSGTGELFF. The CDR3 DNA is TGTGCCAGCAGTTCGACACCCTCGGGGACCGGGGAGCTGTTTTTT.

The chain carries TRBV7-8 and TRBJ1-1; 12 nucleotides line up with TRBD1. Germline V gene data show CDR1 as SGHVS and CDR2 as FQNEAQ. J lost 0 bases, V lost 6 bases, and 8 bases had no gene match. CDR3 length: 17 amino acids. The CDR3 nucleotides read TGTGCCAGCAGGAGACCGGGACAGGGGGCCCTGAACACTGAAGCTTTCTTT. The encoded protein is CASRRPGQGALNTEAFF.

The chain carries TRBV7-6 and TRBJ1-2; the D is unclear. V lost 5 bases to trimming and J lost 7 bases, with 17 bases between them. Germline V gene data show CDR1 as SGHVS and CDR2 as FNYEAQ. The CDR3 covers 14 residues. The CDR3 DNA reads TGTGCCAGCAGCCCCCGGTATGACTCCGGTGGCTACACCTTC. Its protein product is CASSPRYDSGGYTF. Full variable domain (rest looked up from reference TRBV7-6 and TRBJ1-2): GAGVSQSPRYKVTKRGQDVALRCDPISGHVSLYWYRQALGQGPEFLTYFNYEAQQDKSGLPNDRFSAERPEGSISTLTIQRTEQRDSAMYRCASSPRYDSGGYTFGSGTRLTVV.

The V and J genes are TRBV5-7 and TRBJ2-5, with D maybe TRBD1 (5 bases). TRBV5-7 is an ORF, with its function uncertain. Trimming cost V 0 bases and J 2 bases, with 11 bases left between them. The CDR3 has 15 amino acids. This CDR3 is CASSLARTRQETQYF. Here the CDR3 DNA reads TGTGCCAGCAGCTTGGCCCGGACACGACAAGAGACCCAGTACTTC.

The chain joins TRBV18 to TRBJ1-5; maybe TRBD1 (5 bases). This CDR3 comprises 16 residues. The germline V and J ends were trimmed by 0 bases and 2 bases, with 11 bases remaining between them. The germline CDR1 and CDR2 sequences are KGHSH and LQKENI. The CDR3 DNA reads as TGTGCCAGCTCACCACCGGGTTTAGGGGGCAATCAGCCCCAGCATTTT. Translating gives CASSPPGLGGNQPQHF.